Following are 32 T cell receptor beta chains from one sample sequenced in a study of blood T cell repertoires in COVID-19 (dated by TCRdb to the early 2020s). The method was the immunoSEQ multiplex PCR assay. TCRdb carries this immuneACCESS record with in-frame sequences only. Its versions omit some clonotypes, under half of them owing to an unresolved V gene in the studies checked, with the rest unexplained. Across this sample there are 130,000 or so clones, with around 83% seen only once. The ten largest clonotypes hold roughly 8% of the sample. The sequencing sample was made of peripheral blood. Every receptor here comes from a woman in her fifties or sixties with acute or convalescent COVID-19.

The chain joins TRBV5-6 to TRBJ2-5; a possible D gene is TRBD1 (5 bases). Germline V gives CDR1 SGHDT, CDR2 YYEEEE. Trimming removed 3 bases at V and 5 bases at J, with 17 bases between. This CDR3 is built from 15 residues. As DNA, the CDR3 is TGTGCCAGCAGCTCCCCGCGGCAGGGTGTGGAGACCCAGTACTTC. Encoded protein: CASSSPRQGVETQYF.

In its sample, this clone was seen once. The J gene is TRBJ2-3, the V gene TRBV11-2; D gene uncertain. The CDR3 sequence is 15 residues long. Germline-derived CDR1 and CDR2 are SGHAT and FQNNGV. V was clipped by 0 bases and J by 1 base, with 8 bases between them. CDR3 in amino acids: CASSLDRPGTDTQYF. The CDR3, as DNA: TGTGCCAGCAGCTTAGATCGTCCAGGCACAGATACGCAGTATTTT.

The J gene is TRBJ1-2, the V gene TRBV7-8, with 10 bases aligning to TRBD1. There are 15 residues in the CDR3. Germline loops: CDR1 SGHVS, CDR2 FQNEAQ. The junction had 5 bases not matched to a gene; V was cut back by 1 base and J by 6 bases. CDR3 sequence reads: CASSLVAGQGHGYTF. In nucleotides, the CDR3 is TGTGCCAGCAGCTTAGTGGCGGGACAGGGGCATGGCTACACCTTC.

The V and J genes are TRBV7-2 and TRBJ2-7; 7 bases agree with TRBD2. The CDR3 is 18 amino acids. Germline CDR1 reads SGHTA; CDR2 reads FQGNSA. The V gene end was trimmed by 5 bases and the J gene end by 4 bases; junction bases not matched to a gene: 20. CDR3 coding DNA: TGTGCCAGCAGCACCCCGACCCGAGGACTAGGGATTCCGTACGAGCAGTACTTC. Its protein is CASSTPTRGLGIPYEQYF.

The V and J genes are TRBV7-2 and TRBJ1-2; D is perhaps TRBD1 (5 bases). The CDR3 has 13 amino acids. Between the trimmed V and J ends, which lost 11 bases and 0 bases, there was a span of 13 bases. The germline gives CDR1 SGHTA, CDR2 FQGNSA. The CDR3 bases are TGTGCCGCCACGGGGGTGTCTAACTATGGCTACACCTTC. It yields the protein CAATGVSNYGYTF. Based on the CDR3 plus reference TRBV7-2 and TRBJ1-2, the full variable domain is GAGVSQSPSNKVTEKGKDVELRCDPISGHTALYWYRQSLGQGLEFLIYFQGNSAPDKSGLPSDRFSAERTGGSVSTLTIQRTQQEDSAVYLCAATGVSNYGYTFGSGTRLTVV.

The chain uses TRBV5-4 and TRBJ2-2, with 14 bases fitting TRBD2. The CDR3 loop spans 19 amino acids. The germline gives CDR1 SGHNT, CDR2 YYREEE (reference sequence). V lost 0 bases to trimming and J lost 2 bases; unmatched junction nucleotides: 6. CDR3 coding DNA: TGTGCCAGCAGCTTGGCTCCGACTAGCGGGGGGGCCAACACCGGGGAGCTGTTTTTT. Translation gives CASSLAPTSGGANTGELFF. The complete variable domain, with remaining parts taken from reference TRBV5-4 and TRBJ2-2, reads ETGVTQSPTHLIKTRGQQVTLRCSSQSGHNTVSWYQQALGQGPQFIFQYYREEENGRGNFPPRFSGLQFPNYSSELNVNALELDDSALYLCASSLAPTSGGANTGELFFGEGSRLTVL.

The V and J genes are TRBV5-6 and TRBJ2-7; TRBD1 agrees at 8 bases. The V gene's germline CDR1 is SGHDT and CDR2 YYEEEE. The trim removed 5 bases at V and 3 bases at J, leaving 7 bases unmatched. The CDR3 has 14 amino acids. The CDR3 sequence is CASRRGQGFYEQYF. CDR3 DNA: TGTGCCAGCAGAAGAGGACAGGGTTTCTACGAGCAGTACTTC.

The V call is TRBV29-1, the J call TRBJ1-2, with D tentatively TRBD1 (5 bases). V was trimmed by 7 bases and J by 6 bases, leaving 15 bases between them. This CDR3 has 12 residues. Looked up from germline, CDR1 is SQVTM and CDR2 is ANQGSEA. The CDR3 here is CSEGREAHGYTF. CDR3 coding DNA: TGCAGCGAGGGACGGGAGGCACATGGCTACACCTTC.

In the case of this clone: In the same sample, other DNA sequences code for this CDR3. CDR3 region: CASSPGGPTRGAFF. CDR3 nucleotide sequence: TGTGCCAGCAGTCCCGGAGGACCGACCCGAGGGGCTTTCTTT. V is TRBV27 and J is TRBJ1-1; D is unresolved. Germline V gene lookup returns CDR1 MNHEY and CDR2 SMNVEV (reference sequence). CDR3 size: 14 residues. V lost 5 bases and J 11 bases, leaving 21 bases between the germline ends.

This clone was seen a handful of times. V is TRBV4-2 and J is TRBJ2-7; 8 bases line up with TRBD1. The CDR3 is made up of 14 amino acids. V lost 3 bases to trimming and J lost 5 bases; unmatched junction nucleotides: 6. The germline gives CDR1 LGHNA, CDR2 YNFKEQ. The CDR3 bases are TGTGCCAGCAGCCAGGCAGGGGGCTGGGACGAGCAGTACTTC. It specifies CASSQAGGWDEQYF.

The chain carries TRBV5-1 and TRBJ1-2; possible D gene TRBD1, 5 bases. The CDR3 spans 14 residues. The V end lost 0 bases, the J end lost 3 bases, and 9 bases lay between the germline ends. From germline, CDR1 is SGHRS and CDR2 YFSETQ. CDR3 loop: CASSLGDRYYGYTF. The CDR3 coding sequence is TGCGCCAGCAGCTTGGGCGACAGATACTATGGCTACACCTTC.

The chain recombines TRBV11-3 with TRBJ2-3; 13 nucleotides align to TRBD2. V shed 5 bases and J 5 bases; nucleotides not matched to a gene: 7. This CDR3 has 16 residues. CDR1 SGHNT and CDR2 YENEEA come from the germline V gene. CDR3 sequence: CASSLRTSGGVDTQYF. As DNA, the CDR3 is TGTGCCAGCAGCCTGAGGACTAGCGGGGGAGTAGATACGCAGTATTTT.

This rearrangement joins TRBV7-2 to TRBJ2-1; D not certain. V was trimmed by 5 bases and J by 5 bases, leaving 7 bases between them. This CDR3 comprises 12 residues. Germline-derived CDR1 and CDR2 are SGHTA and FQGNSA. CDR3 loop: CASSRLNNEQFF. The CDR3 region has the DNA TGTGCCAGCAGCCGACTGAACAATGAGCAGTTCTTC.

The genes are TRBV30 and TRBJ2-5; a possible D gene is TRBD2 (5 bases). V lost 1 base and J 2 bases, leaving 8 bases between the germline ends. Germline V gene lookup returns CDR1 GTSNPN and CDR2 SVGIG (reference sequence). CDR3 size: 13 residues. CDR3 sequence: CAWSAGSQETQYF. The CDR3 DNA reads TGTGCCTGGAGTGCGGGGAGTCAAGAGACCCAGTACTTC.

This sequence joins TRBV7-2 and TRBJ1-2, with D perhaps TRBD1 (6 bases). The CDR3 is 15 amino acids. Trimming cost V 6 bases and J 2 bases, with 16 bases left between them. Per the germline V gene, CDR1 is SGHTA and CDR2 is FQGNSA. Here the CDR3 DNA reads TGTGCCAGCAGTACACCGCCTGGACAGAACTATGGCTACACCTTC. Its translation is CASSTPPGQNYGYTF.

V gene TRBV4-3 combines with J gene TRBJ2-5; TRBD1 aligns across 7 bases. Germline values: CDR1 LGHNA, CDR2 YSLEER. V shed 1 base and J 7 bases; nucleotides not matched to a gene: 3. The CDR3 is 13 amino acids. CDR3 bases: TGCGCCAGCAGCCAAGGACAGGGCGCGACCCAGTACTTC. As protein: CASSQGQGATQYF.

This clone occurred a few times. The J gene is TRBJ1-2, the V gene TRBV11-2; D not certain. Germline V gene sequence: CDR1 SGHAT, CDR2 FQNNGV. This CDR3 is built from 15 residues. Trimming removed 0 bases from V and 0 bases from J, with 8 bases in between. CDR3 sequence: CASSLEPSTNYGYTF. In nucleotides, the CDR3 is TGTGCCAGCAGCTTAGAGCCCAGTACTAACTATGGCTACACCTTC.

The rearrangement uses TRBV30 and TRBJ2-4; a weak D match, TRBD1 (5 bases). The V and J ends lost 1 base and 7 bases respectively, with 14 bases between them. Per germline, CDR1 GTSNPN and CDR2 SVGIG (reference sequence). The CDR3 runs to 14 residues. CDR3 amino acids: CAWSGAGLVNIQYF. Here the CDR3 DNA reads TGTGCCTGGAGTGGGGCAGGGTTAGTCAACATTCAGTACTTC.

The chain couples TRBV7-9 to TRBJ2-7; 10 nucleotides agree with TRBD1. The length of the CDR3 is 16 residues. Germline loops: CDR1 SEHNR, CDR2 FQNEAQ (reference sequence). The J segment lost 2 bases and the V segment lost 4 bases, leaving 8 bases of the junction unmatched. The CDR3 sequence: CASSSGTGVVTYEQYF. The CDR3, as DNA: TGTGCCAGCAGCTCCGGGACAGGGGTAGTAACCTACGAGCAGTACTTC.

This rearrangement joins TRBV14 to TRBJ2-3; 9 bases are shared with TRBD2. This CDR3 comprises 16 residues. Looked up from germline, CDR1 is SGHDN and CDR2 is FVKESK. After removal of 4 bases from V and 3 bases from J, the junction contained 8 bases not matched to a gene. The CDR3 loop reads CASSRPGTSSTDTQYF. The CDR3 DNA sequence: TGTGCCAGCAGCCGCCCCGGGACTAGCAGTACAGATACGCAGTATTTT.

This chain uses TRBV5-4 with TRBJ1-4; tentatively, D is TRBD1 (5 bases). Trimming stripped 4 bases from V and 1 base from J, with 8 bases between. The CDR3 length is 14 residues. From germline, CDR1 is SGHNT and CDR2 YYREEE (reference sequence). CDR3: CASSPQGTNEKLFF. The DNA of the CDR3 is TGTGCCAGCAGCCCCCAGGGAACTAATGAAAAACTGTTTTTT.

This clone occurred once. This chain joins TRBV5-1 and TRBJ1-1, with D unresolved. Germline assignment: CDR1 SGHRS and CDR2 YFSETQ. CDR3 length: 13 amino acids. With 1 base removed from V and 8 bases from J, the gap between germline ends came to 12 bases. The CDR3, as DNA: TGCGCCAGCAGCTTGAAACCCAGCGGGGAAGCTTTCTTT. It yields the protein CASSLKPSGEAFF.

The chain combines TRBV4-1 with TRBJ2-6, with D unclear. Germline V gene lookup returns CDR1 MGHRA and CDR2 YSYEKL. V lost 1 base, J lost 2 bases, and 6 bases lay in between. This CDR3 has 15 amino acids. CDR3 residues: CASSQGSAGANVLTF. CDR3 nucleotides: TGCGCCAGCAGCCAAGGGTCAGCTGGGGCCAACGTCCTGACTTTC.

The chain combines TRBV7-6 with TRBJ2-7, with a tentative D call TRBD1 (6 bases). The germline CDR1 and CDR2 sequences are SGHVS and FNYEAQ. With 1 base removed from V and 2 bases from J, the gap between germline ends came to 12 bases. CDR3 size: 15 residues. As DNA, the CDR3 is TGTGCCAGCAGCTTAGTAATGGACAGCACCTACGAGCAGTACTTC. It yields the protein CASSLVMDSTYEQYF.

The chain uses TRBV18 and TRBJ2-6, with 7 positions matching TRBD1. The CDR3 runs 17 residues. After removal of 6 bases from V and 2 bases from J, the junction contained 10 bases not matched to a gene. The V gene's germline CDR1 is KGHSH and CDR2 LQKENI. The CDR3 DNA sequence: TGTGCCAGCTCCCCAGGTCGACAGGGAGCTGGGGCCAACGTCCTGACTTTC. This encodes CASSPGRQGAGANVLTF.

This clone showed up just once. V is TRBV11-2 and J is TRBJ2-3, with a weak D call TRBD1 (5 bases). From germline, CDR1 is SGHAT and CDR2 FQNNGV. V was shortened by 1 base and J by 1 base, with 12 bases between the two germline ends. This CDR3 contains 16 residues. The CDR3 sequence: CASSLGATVGTDTQYF. Written as DNA, the CDR3 is TGTGCCAGCAGCTTAGGGGCGACAGTGGGCACAGATACGCAGTATTTT.

V is TRBV28 and J is TRBJ1-2; 9 bases fit TRBD1. The junction had 6 bases not matched to a gene; V was cut back by 10 bases and J by 3 bases. CDR3 size: 13 residues. Germline CDR1 reads MDHEN; CDR2 reads SYDVKM. In DNA, the CDR3 is TGTGCCACCCCGGGACAGGGACACTATGGCTACACCTTC. Residues: CATPGQGHYGYTF.

This chain joins TRBV13 and TRBJ1-2; the D is unclear. The CDR3 consists of 13 residues. V lost 3 bases to trimming and J lost 4 bases, with 9 bases between them. Germline V gene sequence: CDR1 PRHDT, CDR2 FYEKMQ (reference sequence). CDR3 sequence: CASSFTQSYGYTF. The CDR3 DNA follows: TGTGCCAGCAGCTTCACACAGTCCTATGGCTACACCTTC.

CDR3 loop: CASSHTGANSYGYTF. The CDR3 DNA sequence: TGTGCCAGCAGCCATACAGGGGCCAATTCCTATGGCTACACCTTC. The V gene is TRBV7-2, the J gene TRBJ1-2; 7 positions agree with TRBD1. This CDR3 comprises 15 residues. The junction had 10 bases not matched to a gene; V was cut back by 5 bases and J by 4 bases. Germline CDR1 is SGHTA and CDR2 is FQGNSA.

J is TRBJ2-1 and V is TRBV19, with 13 bases fitting TRBD2. After removal of 5 bases from V and 15 bases from J, the junction contained 7 bases not matched to a gene. Germline assignment: CDR1 LNHDA and CDR2 SQIVND (reference sequence). This CDR3 has 13 amino acids. CDR3 in DNA: TGTGCCAGTAGTGTCGGGACTAGCGGGGAGGGGTTCTTC. It specifies CASSVGTSGEGFF.

Only a few counts were recorded for this clone. The chain couples TRBV28 to TRBJ2-5, with 7 bases matching TRBD2. Unmatched junction bases numbered 9, after V lost 6 bases and J lost 2 bases. Germline CDR1 MDHEN, CDR2 SYDVKM. CDR3 length: 15 residues. Here the CDR3 reads CASRFAGLPQETQYF. For the CDR3, the DNA is TGTGCCAGCAGATTCGCGGGACTACCTCAAGAGACCCAGTACTTC. The variable domain in full, with the rest retrieved from reference TRBV28 and TRBJ2-5, is DVKVTQSSRYLVKRTGEKVFLECVQDMDHENMFWYRQDPGLGLRLIYFSYDVKMKEKGDIPEGYSVSREKKERFSLILESASTNQTSMYLCASRFAGLPQETQYFGPGTRLLVL.

The rearrangement uses TRBV27 and TRBJ2-3; 10 bases map to TRBD2. Germline V CDR1 and CDR2: MNHEY, SMNVEV (reference sequence). The CDR3 is 16 amino acids. The ends lost 2 bases at V and 6 bases at J; junction bases unmatched: 8. CDR3 DNA: TGTGCCAGCAGTTTAGTCCTAGCGGGGGTGGGGGATACGCAGTATTTT. This translates into CASSLVLAGVGDTQYF.